This TCR beta chain comes out of a study of blood T cell repertoires in COVID-19 (TCRdb year 2020). With regard to the full study: Collaborator samples came from the United States, Italy and Spain and covered acute and convalescent phases of COVID-19. The material from the prospective study consisted of cDNA or gDNA derived from T cells, B-cell-depleted T cells, or PBMCs. Deeply sampled blood TCRbeta repertoires from subjects exposed to, actively infected with, or recovered from COVID-19 were included in the dataset. The repertoires were made available in a free public database intended to serve as a resource for research on the immune response to SARS-CoV-2. Samples were obtained from the ongoing ImmuneRACE study (first 160 participants) and from over a thousand subjects provided by 6 global collaborators. Nearly every sample came with metadata listing a de-identified subject ID, COVID-19 status, age in years and sex. HLA class I and class II types, where available, came from metadata supplied by the sample provider rather than from assay-based typing.

CDR1 is given as SNHLY and CDR2 as FYNNEI, both from the germline V gene. V lost 7 bases and J lost 4 bases; the stretch between them is 17 bases long. The CDR3 runs 15 amino acids, cysteine and phenylalanine included. The DNA shown is the 45-base CDR3, in frame from base 1. Details on this clone: Which antigen it targets is not known. The sample holds no much larger clone one base away, and base qualities are not on file.

Overall results and qualifications from the work: The quantity of clinical and demographic metadata differed by source and by participant and was supplied without curation.

The immunoSEQ Assay, a bias-controlled multiplex PCR, was used to amplify TCRbeta CDR3 regions from genomic DNA. Under the source paper's analysis protocol: Within the assay, amplification of reference gene primers was used to estimate how many nucleated cells each sample contained. To quantify the absolute abundance of each unique TCRbeta CDR3 rearrangement, sequence reads were collapsed and filtered. For each sample, productive Simpson clonality was calculated by taking the square root of Simpson's diversity index across productive rearrangements. Held by TCRdb, this immuneACCESS table contains in-frame sequences only and omits some clones. Under half of the omission traces to an unresolved V gene where checked; the cause of the rest is unknown. V and J calls plus clone size are reproduced from that table; the DNA served to infer D and trimming. This sample has 200,000 to 250,000 clones in its table, and about 80% of those were observed once. Of the sample, 4.5% to 6% is held by the ten largest clones.

The collaborating institutions used their own protocols to collect whole blood in K2EDTA tubes. For TCRbeta analysis, collaborator samples were shipped as frozen whole blood, as isolated PBMCs, or as DNA extracted from either sample type. The chain is made from TRBV2 and TRBJ2-1, with a weak D call of TRBD1 (5 bases match). This clonotype originated in a woman of 80 years or more with active or convalescent COVID-19. Sequencing was performed on peripheral blood. CDR3 loop: CASKSYQGLYNEQFF. The nucleotides read TGTGCCAGCAAGTCATACCAGGGATTATACAATGAGCAGTTCTTC.